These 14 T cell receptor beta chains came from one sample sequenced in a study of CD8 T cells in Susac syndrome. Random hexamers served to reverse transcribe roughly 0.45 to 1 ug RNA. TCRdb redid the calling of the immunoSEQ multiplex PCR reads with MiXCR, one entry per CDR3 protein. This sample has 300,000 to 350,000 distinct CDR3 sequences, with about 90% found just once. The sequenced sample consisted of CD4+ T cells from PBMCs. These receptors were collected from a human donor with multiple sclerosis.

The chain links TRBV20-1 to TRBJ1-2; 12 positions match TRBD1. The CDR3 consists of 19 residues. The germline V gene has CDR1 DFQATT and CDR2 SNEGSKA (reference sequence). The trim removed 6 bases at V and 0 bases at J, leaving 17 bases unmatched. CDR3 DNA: TGCAGTGCCGGGACCGGGACAGGGGGCGCTTTCCGGACTAACTATGGCTACACCTTC. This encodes CSAGTGTGGAFRTNYGYTF.

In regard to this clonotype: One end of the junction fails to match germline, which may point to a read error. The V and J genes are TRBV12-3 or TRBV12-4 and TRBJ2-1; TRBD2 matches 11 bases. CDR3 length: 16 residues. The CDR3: CAGSPLGTSGYNEQFF. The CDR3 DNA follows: TGTGCCGGCAGCCCGTTGGGGACTAGCGGTTACAATGAGCAGTTCTTC.

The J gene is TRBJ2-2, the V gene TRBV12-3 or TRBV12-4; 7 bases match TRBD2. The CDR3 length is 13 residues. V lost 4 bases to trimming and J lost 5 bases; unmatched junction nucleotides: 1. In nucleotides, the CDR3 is TGTGCCAGCAGTTGGCGGGAGACCGGGGAGCTGTTTTTT. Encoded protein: CASSWRETGELFF.

CDR3 coding DNA: TGTGCCAGCAGCTTAATCGGCGGTTGGATGAACACTGAAGCTTTCTTT. Protein sequence: CASSLIGGWMNTEAFF. V usage is TRBV5-8 and J usage is TRBJ1-1; D remains unclear. In germline, CDR1 is SGHTS, CDR2 YDEGEE. The CDR3 runs to 16 residues. V lost 2 bases to trimming and J lost 0 bases, with 14 bases between them.

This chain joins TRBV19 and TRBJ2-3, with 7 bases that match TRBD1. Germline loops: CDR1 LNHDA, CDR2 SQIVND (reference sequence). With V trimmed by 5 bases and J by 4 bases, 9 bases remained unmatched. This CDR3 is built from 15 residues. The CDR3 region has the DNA TGTGCCAGTAGTGCCCAACCACAGGGGCCAGATACGCAGTATTTT. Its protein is CASSAQPQGPDTQYF.

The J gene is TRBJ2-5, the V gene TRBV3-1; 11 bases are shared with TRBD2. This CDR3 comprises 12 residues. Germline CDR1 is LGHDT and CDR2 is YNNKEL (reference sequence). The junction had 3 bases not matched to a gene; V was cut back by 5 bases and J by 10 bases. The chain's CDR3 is CASSGTSGNQYF. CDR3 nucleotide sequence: TGTGCCAGCAGCGGGACTAGCGGAAACCAGTACTTC.

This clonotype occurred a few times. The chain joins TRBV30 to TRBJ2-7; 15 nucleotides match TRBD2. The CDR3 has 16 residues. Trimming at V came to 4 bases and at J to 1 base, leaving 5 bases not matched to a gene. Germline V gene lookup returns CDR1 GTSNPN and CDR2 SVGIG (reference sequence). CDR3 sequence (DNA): TGTGCCTGGACCGGGACTAGCGGGAGGACGTCCTACGAGCAGTACTTC. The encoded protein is CAWTGTSGRTSYEQYF.

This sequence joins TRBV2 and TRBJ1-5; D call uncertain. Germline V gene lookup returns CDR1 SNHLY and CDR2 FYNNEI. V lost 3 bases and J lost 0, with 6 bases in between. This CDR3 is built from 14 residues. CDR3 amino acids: CASSETSSNQPQHF. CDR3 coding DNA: TGTGCCAGCAGTGAGACATCTAGCAATCAGCCCCAGCATTTT.

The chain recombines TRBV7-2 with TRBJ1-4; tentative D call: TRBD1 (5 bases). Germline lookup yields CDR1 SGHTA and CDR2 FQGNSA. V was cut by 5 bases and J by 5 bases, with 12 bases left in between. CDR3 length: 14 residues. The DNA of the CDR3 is TGTGCCAGCAGCAAATGGGGCCCGAATGAAAAACTGTTTTTT. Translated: CASSKWGPNEKLFF.

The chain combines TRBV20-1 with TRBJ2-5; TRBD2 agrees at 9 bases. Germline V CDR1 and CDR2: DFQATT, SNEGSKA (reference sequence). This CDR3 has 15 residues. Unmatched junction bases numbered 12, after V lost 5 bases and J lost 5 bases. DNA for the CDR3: TGCAGTGCTTTCGGACCGGGACTAGCTTCGGAGACCCAGTACTTC. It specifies CSAFGPGLASETQYF.

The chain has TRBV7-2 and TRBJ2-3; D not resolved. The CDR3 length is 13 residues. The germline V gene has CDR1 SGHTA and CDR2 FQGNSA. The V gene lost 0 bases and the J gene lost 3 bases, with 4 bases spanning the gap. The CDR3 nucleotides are TGTGCCAGCAGCTTAGCAAAGACAGATACGCAGTATTTT. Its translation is CASSLAKTDTQYF.

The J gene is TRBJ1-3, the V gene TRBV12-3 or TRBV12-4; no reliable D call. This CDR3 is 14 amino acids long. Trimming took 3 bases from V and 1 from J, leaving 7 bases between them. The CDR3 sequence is CASSLEASGNTIYF. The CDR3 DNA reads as TGTGCCAGCAGTTTGGAGGCTTCTGGAAACACCATATATTTT.

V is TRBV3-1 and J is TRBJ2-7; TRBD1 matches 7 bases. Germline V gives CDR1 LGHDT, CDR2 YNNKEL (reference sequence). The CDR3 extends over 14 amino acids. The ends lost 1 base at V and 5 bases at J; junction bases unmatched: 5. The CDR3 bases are TGTGCCAGCAGCCAAGGTCCAGGGGGAAACGAGCAGTACTTC. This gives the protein CASSQGPGGNEQYF.

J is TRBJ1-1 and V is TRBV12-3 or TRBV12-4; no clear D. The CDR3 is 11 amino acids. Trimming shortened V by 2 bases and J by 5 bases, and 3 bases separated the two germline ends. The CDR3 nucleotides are TGTGCCAGCAGTTTAAAGACTGAAGCTTTCTTT. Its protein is CASSLKTEAFF.